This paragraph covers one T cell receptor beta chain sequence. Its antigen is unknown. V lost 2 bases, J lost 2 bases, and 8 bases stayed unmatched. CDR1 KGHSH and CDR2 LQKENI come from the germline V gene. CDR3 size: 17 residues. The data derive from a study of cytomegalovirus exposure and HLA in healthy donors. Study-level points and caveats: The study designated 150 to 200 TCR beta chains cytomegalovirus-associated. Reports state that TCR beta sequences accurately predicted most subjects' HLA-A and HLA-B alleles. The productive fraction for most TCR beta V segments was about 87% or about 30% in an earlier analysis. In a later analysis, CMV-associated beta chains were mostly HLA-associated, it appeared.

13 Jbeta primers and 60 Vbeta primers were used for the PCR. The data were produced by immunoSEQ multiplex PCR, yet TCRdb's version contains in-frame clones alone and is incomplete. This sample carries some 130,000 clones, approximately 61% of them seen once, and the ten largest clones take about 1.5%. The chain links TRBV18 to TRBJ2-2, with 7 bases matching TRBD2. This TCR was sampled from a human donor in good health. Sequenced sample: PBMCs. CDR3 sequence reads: CASSPNSGTSNTGELFF. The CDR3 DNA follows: TGTGCCAGCTCACCAAACAGCGGGACCAGTAACACCGGGGAGCTGTTTTTT.